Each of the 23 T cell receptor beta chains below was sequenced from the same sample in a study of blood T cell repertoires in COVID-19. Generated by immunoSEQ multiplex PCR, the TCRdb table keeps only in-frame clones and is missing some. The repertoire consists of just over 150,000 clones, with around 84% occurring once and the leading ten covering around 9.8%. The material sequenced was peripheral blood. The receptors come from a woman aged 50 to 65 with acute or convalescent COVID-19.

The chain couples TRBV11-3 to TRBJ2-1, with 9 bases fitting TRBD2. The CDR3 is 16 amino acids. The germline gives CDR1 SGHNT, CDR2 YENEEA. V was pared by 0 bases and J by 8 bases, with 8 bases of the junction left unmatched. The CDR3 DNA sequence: TGTGCCAGCAGCTTAGAAGGGCGGGGGGGCGAGGATGAGCAGTTCTTC. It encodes CASSLEGRGGEDEQFF.

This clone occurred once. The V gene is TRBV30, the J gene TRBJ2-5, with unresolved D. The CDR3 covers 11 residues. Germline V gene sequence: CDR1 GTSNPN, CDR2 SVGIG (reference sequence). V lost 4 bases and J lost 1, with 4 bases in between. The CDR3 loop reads CAWTVQETQYF. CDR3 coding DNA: TGTGCCTGGACAGTCCAAGAGACCCAGTACTTC.

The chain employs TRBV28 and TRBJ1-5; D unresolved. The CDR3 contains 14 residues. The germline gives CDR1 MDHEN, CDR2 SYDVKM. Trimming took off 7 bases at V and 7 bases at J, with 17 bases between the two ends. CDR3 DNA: TGTGCCAGCACCCCCGGGTTCCGGTACCAGCCCCAGCATTTT. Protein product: CASTPGFRYQPQHF.

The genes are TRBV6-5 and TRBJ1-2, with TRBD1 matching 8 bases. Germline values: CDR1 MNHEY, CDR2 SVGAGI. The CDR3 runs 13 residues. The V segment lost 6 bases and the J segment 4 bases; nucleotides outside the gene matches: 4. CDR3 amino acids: CASSVQGGYGYTF. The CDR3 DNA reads TGTGCCAGCAGCGTACAGGGGGGCTATGGCTACACCTTC.

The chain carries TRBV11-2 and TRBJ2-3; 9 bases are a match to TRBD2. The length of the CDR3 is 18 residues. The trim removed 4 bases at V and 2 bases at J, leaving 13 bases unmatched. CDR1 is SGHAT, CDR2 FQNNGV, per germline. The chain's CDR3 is CASSSGLARVFLTDTQYF. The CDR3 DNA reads TGTGCCAGCAGCTCAGGACTAGCGAGAGTGTTTCTCACAGATACGCAGTATTTT.

The CDR3 region is CASSRLAGDTGELFF. The CDR3 bases are TGCGCCAGCAGCAGACTAGCGGGAGACACCGGGGAGCTGTTTTTT. V gene TRBV5-1 combines with J gene TRBJ2-2; 12 bases map to TRBD2. Germline assignment: CDR1 SGHRS and CDR2 YFSETQ. Trimming took 4 bases from V and 3 from J; bases not matched to a gene: 1. There are 15 residues in the CDR3.

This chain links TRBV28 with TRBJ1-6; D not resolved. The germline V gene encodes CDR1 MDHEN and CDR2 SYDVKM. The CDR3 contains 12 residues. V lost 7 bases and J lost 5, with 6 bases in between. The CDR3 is CASTEDNSPLHF. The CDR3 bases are TGTGCCAGCACCGAGGATAATTCACCCCTCCACTTT.

CDR3 sequence: CSAAPSTGGYEQYF. CDR3 bases: TGCTCTGCAGCGCCCAGTACAGGGGGCTACGAGCAGTACTTC. V is TRBV29-1 and J is TRBJ2-7, with 8 bases matching TRBD1. Germline V gene lookup returns CDR1 SQVTM and CDR2 ANQGSEA. The CDR3 covers 14 residues.

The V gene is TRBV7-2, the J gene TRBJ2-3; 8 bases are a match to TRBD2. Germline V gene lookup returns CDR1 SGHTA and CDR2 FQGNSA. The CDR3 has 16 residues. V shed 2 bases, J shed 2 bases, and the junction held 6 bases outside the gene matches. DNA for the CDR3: TGTGCCAGCAGCTTACGGGCTAGCGGGTTCACAGATACGCAGTATTTT. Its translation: CASSLRASGFTDTQYF. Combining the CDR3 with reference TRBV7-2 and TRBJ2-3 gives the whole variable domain GAGVSQSPSNKVTEKGKDVELRCDPISGHTALYWYRQSLGQGLEFLIYFQGNSAPDKSGLPSDRFSAERTGGSVSTLTIQRTQQEDSAVYLCASSLRASGFTDTQYFGPGTRLTVL.

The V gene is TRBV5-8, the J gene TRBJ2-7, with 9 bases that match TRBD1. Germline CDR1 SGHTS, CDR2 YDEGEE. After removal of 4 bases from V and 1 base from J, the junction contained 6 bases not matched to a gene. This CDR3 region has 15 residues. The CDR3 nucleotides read TGTGCCAGCAGCCTGGGACAGGGTCTTTCCTACGAGCAGTACTTC. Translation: CASSLGQGLSYEQYF.

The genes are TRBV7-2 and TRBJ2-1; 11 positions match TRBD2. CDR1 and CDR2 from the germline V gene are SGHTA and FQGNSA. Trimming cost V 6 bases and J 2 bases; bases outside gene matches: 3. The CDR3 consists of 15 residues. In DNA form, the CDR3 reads TGTGCCAGCAGGACGACTAGCGGGGCCTACAATGAGCAGTTCTTC. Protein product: CASRTTSGAYNEQFF.

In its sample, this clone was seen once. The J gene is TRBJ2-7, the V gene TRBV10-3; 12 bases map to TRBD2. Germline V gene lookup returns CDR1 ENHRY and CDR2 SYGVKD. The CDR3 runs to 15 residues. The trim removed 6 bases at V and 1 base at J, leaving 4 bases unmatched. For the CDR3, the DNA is TGTGCCATCAGCCCGACTAGCGGGGGATCCTACGAGCAGTACTTC. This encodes CAISPTSGGSYEQYF.

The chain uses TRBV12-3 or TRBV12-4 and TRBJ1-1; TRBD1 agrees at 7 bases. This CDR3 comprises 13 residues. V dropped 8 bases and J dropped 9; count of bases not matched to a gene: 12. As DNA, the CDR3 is TGTGCCAGCGGGGAATCGGGACAGCGACAAGCTTTCTTT. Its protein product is CASGESGQRQAFF.

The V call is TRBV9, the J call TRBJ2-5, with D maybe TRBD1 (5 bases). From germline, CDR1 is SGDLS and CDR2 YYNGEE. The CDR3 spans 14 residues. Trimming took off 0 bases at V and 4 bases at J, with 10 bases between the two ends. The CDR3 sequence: CASSVVGASETQYF. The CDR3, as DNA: TGTGCCAGCAGCGTAGTAGGGGCCTCAGAGACCCAGTACTTC.

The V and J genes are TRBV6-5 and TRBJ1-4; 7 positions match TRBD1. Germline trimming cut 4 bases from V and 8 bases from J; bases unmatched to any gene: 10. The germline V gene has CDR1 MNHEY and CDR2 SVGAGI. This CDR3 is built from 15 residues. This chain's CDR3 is CASSSGDRVSEKLFF. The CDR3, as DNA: TGTGCCAGCAGTTCCGGAGACAGGGTCAGCGAAAAACTGTTTTTT.

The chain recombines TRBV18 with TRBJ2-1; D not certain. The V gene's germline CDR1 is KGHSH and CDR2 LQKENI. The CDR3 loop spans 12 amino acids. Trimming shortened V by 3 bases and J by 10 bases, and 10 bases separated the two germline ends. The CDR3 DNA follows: TGTGCCAGCTCACCCTCTTCAGGCGAGCAGTTCTTC. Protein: CASSPSSGEQFF.

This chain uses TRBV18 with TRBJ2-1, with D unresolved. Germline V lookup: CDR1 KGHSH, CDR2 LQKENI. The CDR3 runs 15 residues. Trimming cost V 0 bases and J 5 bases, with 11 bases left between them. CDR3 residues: CASSPPGSRDNEQFF. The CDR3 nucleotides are TGTGCCAGCTCACCACCGGGCTCCCGCGACAATGAGCAGTTCTTC.

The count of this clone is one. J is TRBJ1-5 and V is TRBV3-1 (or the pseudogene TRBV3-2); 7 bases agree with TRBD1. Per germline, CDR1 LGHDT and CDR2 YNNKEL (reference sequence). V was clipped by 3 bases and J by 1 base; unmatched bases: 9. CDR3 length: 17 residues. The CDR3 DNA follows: TGTGCCAGCAGCCAGTCTTCCGGGACAGCCAGCAATCAGCCCCAGCATTTT. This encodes CASSQSSGTASNQPQHF.

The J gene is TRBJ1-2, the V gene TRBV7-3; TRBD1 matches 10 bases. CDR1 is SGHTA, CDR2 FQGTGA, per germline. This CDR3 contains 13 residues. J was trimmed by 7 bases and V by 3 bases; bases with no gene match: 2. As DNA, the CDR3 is TGTGCCAGCAGCTTGGGACAGGGGACTGGCTACACCTTC. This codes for CASSLGQGTGYTF.

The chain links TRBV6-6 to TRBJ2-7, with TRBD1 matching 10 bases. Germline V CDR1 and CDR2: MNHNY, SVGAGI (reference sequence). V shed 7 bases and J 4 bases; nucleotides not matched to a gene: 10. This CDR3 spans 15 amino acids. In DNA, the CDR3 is TGTGCCAGCAAGGAGGGGGACAGGGGTTCTTACGAGCAGTACTTC. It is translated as CASKEGDRGSYEQYF.

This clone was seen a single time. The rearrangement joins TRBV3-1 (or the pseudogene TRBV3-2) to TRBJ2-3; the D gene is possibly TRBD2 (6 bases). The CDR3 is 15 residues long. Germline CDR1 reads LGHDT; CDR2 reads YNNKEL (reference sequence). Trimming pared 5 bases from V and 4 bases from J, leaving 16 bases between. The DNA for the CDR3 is TGTGCCAGCAGCTCCTCGAGCAGACTAGCAGATACGCAGTATTTT. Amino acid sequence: CASSSSSRLADTQYF.

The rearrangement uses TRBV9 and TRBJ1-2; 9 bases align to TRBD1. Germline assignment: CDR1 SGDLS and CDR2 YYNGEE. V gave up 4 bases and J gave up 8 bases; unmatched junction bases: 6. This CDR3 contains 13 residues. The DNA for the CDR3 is TGTGCCAGCAGCCCGCGGACAGGGGAGGGCTACACCTTC. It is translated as CASSPRTGEGYTF.

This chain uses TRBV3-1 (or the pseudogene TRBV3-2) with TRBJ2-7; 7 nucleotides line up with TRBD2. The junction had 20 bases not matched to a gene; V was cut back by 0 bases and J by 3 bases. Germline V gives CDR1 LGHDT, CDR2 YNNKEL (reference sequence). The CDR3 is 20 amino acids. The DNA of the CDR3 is TGTGCCAGCAGCCAAGATCGGGAGTGGGCGGGGGTCGGGGGGAACTACGAGCAGTACTTC. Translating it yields CASSQDREWAGVGGNYEQYF.